The clone carrying this T cell receptor (beta chain) came up a few times. Its antigen is currently unknown. The CDR3 has 10 residues. Germline CDR1 SNHLY, CDR2 FYNNEI. V was cut by 6 bases and J by 7 bases, with 4 bases left in between. Each CDR3 protein gets one entry after TCRdb re-called the 5' RACE reads with MiXCR. The profile shows hundreds of thousands of distinct CDR3 sequences, under 9% of them singletons. The data were obtained in a study of identical twins. Study-wide findings and caveats: Beta out-of-frame sequences displayed a weaker excess of sharing between twins.

The same sample was also studied in work on yellow fever vaccine responses in identical twins.

The receptor was isolated from a woman between 18 and 29 years old in good health. The chain uses TRBV2 and TRBJ2-1; unclear D gene. Sequenced input: PBMCs. CDR3 amino acids: CASRTNEQFF. CDR3 DNA: TGTGCCAGCAGGACGAATGAGCAGTTCTTC.